The 10 T cell receptor beta chains listed next were all sequenced from one sample in a study of beta chain features in type 1 diabetes. The study's findings and limits: Type 1 diabetes patients had TCRB CDR3s that were shorter (moderately but significantly so) in all four CD4+ subsets.

For these TCRs, the target antigens are not known. Expressed TCRB transcripts were sequenced because the entire RNA isolate underwent reverse transcription. Clones were sequenced by immunoSEQ multiplex PCR, and TCRdb holds only the in-frame ones, with some missing. The sample shows about 41,000 clones, 65% to 70% of them seen only once. Sequences were obtained from Tregs from blood. These receptors originate from a man younger than 40 with type 1 diabetes. Some clones in this sample may be carry-over from other donors' samples.

The CDR3 bases are TGTGCCAGCAGTAAGGGGGCGGCGGAAGAGACCCAGTACTTC. This encodes CASSKGAAEETQYF. The chain recombines TRBV6-1 with TRBJ2-5; 7 bases line up with TRBD1. The CDR3 runs 14 residues. The V and J ends lost 5 bases and 3 bases, in that order; junction bases with no gene match: 6. Germline-derived CDR1 and CDR2 are MNHNS and SASEGT.

V and J are TRBV5-4 and TRBJ2-3, with D maybe TRBD2 (5 bases). Trimming pared 4 bases from V and 0 bases from J, leaving 6 bases between. This CDR3 has 13 residues. CDR1 is SGHNT and CDR2 is YYREEE in the germline V gene (reference sequence). Here the CDR3 DNA reads TGTGCCAGCAGCCGGACTAGCACAGATACGCAGTATTTT. Translation: CASSRTSTDTQYF. The whole variable domain, remainder taken from reference TRBV5-4 and TRBJ2-3, is ETGVTQSPTHLIKTRGQQVTLRCSSQSGHNTVSWYQQALGQGPQFIFQYYREEENGRGNFPPRFSGLQFPNYSSELNVNALELDDSALYLCASSRTSTDTQYFGPGTRLTVL.

J is TRBJ1-5 and V is TRBV30; TRBD1 might be the D (6 bases). This CDR3 has 17 amino acids. Trimming pared 1 base from V and 5 bases from J, leaving 21 bases between. Germline V lookup: CDR1 GTSNPN, CDR2 SVGIG (reference sequence). The CDR3 here is CAWSAPRGSFGDQPQHF. The CDR3 DNA reads TGTGCCTGGAGTGCCCCCAGGGGCAGCTTTGGAGATCAGCCCCAGCATTTT.

The V and J genes are TRBV5-1 and TRBJ2-1; possible D gene TRBD2, 6 bases. This CDR3 is built from 16 residues. In germline, CDR1 is SGHRS, CDR2 YFSETQ. Trimming shortened V by 4 bases and J by 2 bases, and 16 bases separated the two germline ends. The DNA of the CDR3 is TGCGCCAGCAGCCCTTACTCGGGACTTGCCTACAATGAGCAGTTCTTC. It specifies CASSPYSGLAYNEQFF.

The rearrangement joins TRBV7-2 to TRBJ2-7; the D gene is possibly TRBD2 (5 bases). The V end was cut by 5 bases, the J end by 3 bases, with 11 bases between. Germline V lookup: CDR1 SGHTA, CDR2 FQGNSA. The CDR3 covers 13 residues. The DNA of the CDR3 is TGTGCCAGCAGCCTCAACGGAGGCTACGAGCAGTACTTC. It encodes CASSLNGGYEQYF.

This clone came up a few times. The junction does not match germline at one end; this may be a read error. V gene TRBV4-1 combines with J gene TRBJ2-3; the D is unclear. The germline gives CDR1 MGHRA, CDR2 YSYEKL. The CDR3 consists of 13 residues. The CDR3 here is CASSQVAADTQYF. The CDR3 DNA is TGTGCCAGCAGCCAAGTCGCAGCGGATACGCAGTATTTT.

In DNA form, the CDR3 reads TGCGCCAGCAGCTTGGAACCGAGGGAAGAGACCCAGTACTTC. Its translation: CASSLEPREETQYF. This chain joins TRBV5-1 and TRBJ2-5; TRBD2 might be the D (5 bases). V shed 0 bases and J shed 3 bases, with 9 bases lying between them. Germline values: CDR1 SGHRS, CDR2 YFSETQ. The CDR3 sequence is 14 residues long.

This clone was seen a few times. The chain joins TRBV14 to TRBJ2-7; D is undetermined. Trimming shortened V by 6 bases and J by 6 bases, and 15 bases separated the two germline ends. The germline CDR1 and CDR2 sequences are SGHDN and FVKESK. CDR3 length equals 13 residues. As DNA, the CDR3 is TGTGCCAGCAGTCCACGGTTGTTTGGCGAGCAGTACTTC. Its translation is CASSPRLFGEQYF.

The chain employs TRBV6-1 and TRBJ1-6; perhaps TRBD1 as D (5 bases). CDR3 length: 13 amino acids. Trimming pared 7 bases from V and 7 bases from J, leaving 11 bases between. In germline, CDR1 is MNHNS, CDR2 SASEGT. The CDR3 spells CASKGSSNSPLHF. CDR3 DNA sequence: TGTGCCAGCAAGGGGTCATCAAATTCACCCCTCCACTTT.

This chain joins TRBV29-1 and TRBJ1-2; 8 nucleotides match TRBD1. This CDR3 region has 13 residues. Trimming took 5 bases from V and 8 from J; bases not matched to a gene: 10. Germline lookup yields CDR1 SQVTM and CDR2 ANQGSEA. CDR3 coding DNA: TGCAGCGTTAGGAGGACAGGGAACGGCGGCTACACCTTC. Protein sequence: CSVRRTGNGGYTF. The entire variable domain, with the rest obtained from reference TRBV29-1 and TRBJ1-2, is as follows: SAVISQKPSRDICQRGTSLTIQCQVDSQVTMMFWYRQQPGQSLTLIATANQGSEATYESGFVIDKFPISRPNLTFSTLTVSNMSPEDSSIYLCSVRRTGNGGYTFGSGTRLTVV.